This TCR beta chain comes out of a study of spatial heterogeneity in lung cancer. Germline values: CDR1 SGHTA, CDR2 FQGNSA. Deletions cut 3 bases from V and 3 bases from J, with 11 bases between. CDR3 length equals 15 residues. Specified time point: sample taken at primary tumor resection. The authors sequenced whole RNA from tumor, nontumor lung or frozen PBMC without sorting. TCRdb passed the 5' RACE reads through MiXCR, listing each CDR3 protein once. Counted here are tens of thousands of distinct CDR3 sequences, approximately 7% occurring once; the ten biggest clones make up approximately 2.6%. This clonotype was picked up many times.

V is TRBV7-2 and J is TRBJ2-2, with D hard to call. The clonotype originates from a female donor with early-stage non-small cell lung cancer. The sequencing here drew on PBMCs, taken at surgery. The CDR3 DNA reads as TGTGCCAGCAGCTTCGGCAGATGGGACACCGGGGAGCTGTTTTTT. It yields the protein CASSFGRWDTGELFF.